This T cell receptor (beta chain) was identified in a study of read filtering for tumor transcriptome and immune sequencing. At the level of the study: Per sample, TCR-region reads ranged about 3.5 to 11 million by IR-seq, about 85 to 1,400 by RNA-seq.

From about 0.4 ug of RNA, a library with molecular barcoded alpha/delta and beta/gamma adaptors was made. MiXCR, run by TCRdb on the reads, gives a single entry per CDR3 protein. There are approximately 150,000 distinct CDR3 sequences in the sample; roughly 13% occur only once, and 8.4% lies in the top ten. This clonotype was counted ten times or more. The CDR3 is made up of 14 amino acids. The V gene's germline CDR1 is MNHEY and CDR2 SVGAGI. Deletions cut 2 bases from V and 7 bases from J, with 11 bases between. The chain employs TRBV6-5 and TRBJ1-4; D is ambiguous. This TCR came from a donor at least 40 years old with multiple myeloma. Sequenced sample: a population of CD138-negative cells sorted from bone marrow. CDR3 nucleotides: TGTGCCAGCAGTTACAGGGAGCAGAGTGAAAAACTGTTTTTT. Amino acid sequence: CASSYREQSEKLFF.